This TCR beta chain was identified in a study of shared T cell receptors in the human thymus. The method was immunoSEQ multiplex PCR; TCRdb's version includes in-frame clones alone and lacks a portion of them. The table lists over 350,000 clones, 95% of them singletons. CDR1 SGHDT and CDR2 YYEEEE come from the germline V gene. The CDR3 spans 14 residues. The ends were cut back, 4 bases at V and 2 bases at J, with 13 bases in the middle. The receptor was derived from a human donor. The chain links TRBV5-6 to TRBJ2-7; perhaps TRBD2 as D (5 bases). Sequenced material: thymocytes. As DNA, the CDR3 is TGTGCCAGCAGCCGACGGGGAAGGCCCTACGAGCAGTACTTC. As protein: CASSRRGRPYEQYF.